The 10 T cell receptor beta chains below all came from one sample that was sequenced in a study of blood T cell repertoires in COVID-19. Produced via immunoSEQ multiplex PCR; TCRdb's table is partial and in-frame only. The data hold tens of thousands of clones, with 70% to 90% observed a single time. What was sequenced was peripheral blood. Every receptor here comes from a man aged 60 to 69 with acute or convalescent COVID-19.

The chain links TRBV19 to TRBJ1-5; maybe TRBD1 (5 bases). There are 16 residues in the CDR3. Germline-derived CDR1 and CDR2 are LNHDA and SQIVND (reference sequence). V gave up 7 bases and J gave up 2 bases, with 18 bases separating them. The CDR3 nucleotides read TGTGCCAGTACCTTGGGGCCAAGTCGGGGCAATCAGCCCCAGCATTTT. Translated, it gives CASTLGPSRGNQPQHF.

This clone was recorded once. The CDR3 loop reads CATSDSLRGLEGNQPQHF. CDR3 coding DNA: TGTGCCACCAGTGACTCCCTTAGAGGGTTGGAGGGCAATCAGCCCCAGCATTTT. This chain joins TRBV24-1 and TRBJ1-5, with D unresolved. The CDR3 is 18 residues long. V was trimmed by 4 bases and J by 2 bases, leaving 20 bases between them. The V gene's germline CDR1 is KGHDR and CDR2 SFDVKD.

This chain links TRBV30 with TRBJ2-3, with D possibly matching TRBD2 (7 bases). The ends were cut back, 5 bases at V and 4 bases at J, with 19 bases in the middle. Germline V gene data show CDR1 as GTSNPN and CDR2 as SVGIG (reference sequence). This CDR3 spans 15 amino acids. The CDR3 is CAWSRGAGAADTQYF. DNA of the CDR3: TGTGCCTGGTCTAGGGGGGCGGGAGCGGCAGATACGCAGTATTTT.

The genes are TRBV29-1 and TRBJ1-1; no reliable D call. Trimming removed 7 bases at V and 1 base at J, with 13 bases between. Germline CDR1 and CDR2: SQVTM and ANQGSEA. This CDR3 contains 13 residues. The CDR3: CSALVDSNTEAFF. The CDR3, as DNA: TGCAGCGCCTTGGTGGACTCGAACACTGAAGCTTTCTTT. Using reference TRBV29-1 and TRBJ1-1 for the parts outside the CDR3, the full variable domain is SAVISQKPSRDICQRGTSLTIQCQVDSQVTMMFWYRQQPGQSLTLIATANQGSEATYESGFVIDKFPISRPNLTFSTLTVSNMSPEDSSIYLCSALVDSNTEAFFGQGTRLTVV.

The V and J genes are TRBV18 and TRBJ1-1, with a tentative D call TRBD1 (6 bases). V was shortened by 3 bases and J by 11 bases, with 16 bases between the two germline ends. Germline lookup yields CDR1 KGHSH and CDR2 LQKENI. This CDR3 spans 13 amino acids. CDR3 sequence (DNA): TGTGCCAGCTCACCCTCGGGGGGCGAGTGGGCTTTCTTT. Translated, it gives CASSPSGGEWAFF. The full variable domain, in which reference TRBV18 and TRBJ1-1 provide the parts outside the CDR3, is NAGVMQNPRHLVRRRGQEARLRCSPMKGHSHVYWYRQLPEEGLKFMVYLQKENIIDESGMPKERFSAEFPKEGPSILRIQQVVRGDSAAYFCASSPSGGEWAFFGQGTRLTVV.

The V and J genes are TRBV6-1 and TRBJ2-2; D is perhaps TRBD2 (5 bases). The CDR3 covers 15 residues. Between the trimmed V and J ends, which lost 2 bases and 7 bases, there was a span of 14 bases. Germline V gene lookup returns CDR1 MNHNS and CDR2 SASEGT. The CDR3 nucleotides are TGTGCCAGCAGTGAATTCGAAAAGAGGGACGGGGAGCTGTTTTTT. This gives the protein CASSEFEKRDGELFF.

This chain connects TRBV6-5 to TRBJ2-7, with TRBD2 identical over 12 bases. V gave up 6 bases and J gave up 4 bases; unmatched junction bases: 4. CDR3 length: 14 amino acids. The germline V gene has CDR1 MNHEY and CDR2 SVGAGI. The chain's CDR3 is CASRGLAGGYEQYF. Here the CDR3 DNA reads TGTGCCAGCAGGGGGCTAGCGGGAGGGTACGAGCAGTACTTC.

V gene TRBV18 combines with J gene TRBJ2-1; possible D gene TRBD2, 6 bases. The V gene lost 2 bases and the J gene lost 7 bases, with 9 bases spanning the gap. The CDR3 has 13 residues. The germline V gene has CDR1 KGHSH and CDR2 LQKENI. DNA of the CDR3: TGTGCCAGCTCACCAACTCGGGGGAATGAGCAGTTCTTC. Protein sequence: CASSPTRGNEQFF.

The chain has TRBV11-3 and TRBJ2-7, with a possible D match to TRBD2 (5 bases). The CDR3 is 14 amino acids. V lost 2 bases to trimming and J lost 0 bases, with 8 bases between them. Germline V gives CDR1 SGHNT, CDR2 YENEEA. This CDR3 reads CASSLTGFSYEQYF. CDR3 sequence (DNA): TGTGCCAGCAGCTTAACGGGATTCTCCTACGAGCAGTACTTC.

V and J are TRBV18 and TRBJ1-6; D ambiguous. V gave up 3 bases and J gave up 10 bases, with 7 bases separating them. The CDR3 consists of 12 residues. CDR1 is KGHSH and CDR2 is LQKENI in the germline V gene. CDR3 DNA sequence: TGTGCCAGCTCACCCGAGAGGTCACCCCTCCACTTT. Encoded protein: CASSPERSPLHF.